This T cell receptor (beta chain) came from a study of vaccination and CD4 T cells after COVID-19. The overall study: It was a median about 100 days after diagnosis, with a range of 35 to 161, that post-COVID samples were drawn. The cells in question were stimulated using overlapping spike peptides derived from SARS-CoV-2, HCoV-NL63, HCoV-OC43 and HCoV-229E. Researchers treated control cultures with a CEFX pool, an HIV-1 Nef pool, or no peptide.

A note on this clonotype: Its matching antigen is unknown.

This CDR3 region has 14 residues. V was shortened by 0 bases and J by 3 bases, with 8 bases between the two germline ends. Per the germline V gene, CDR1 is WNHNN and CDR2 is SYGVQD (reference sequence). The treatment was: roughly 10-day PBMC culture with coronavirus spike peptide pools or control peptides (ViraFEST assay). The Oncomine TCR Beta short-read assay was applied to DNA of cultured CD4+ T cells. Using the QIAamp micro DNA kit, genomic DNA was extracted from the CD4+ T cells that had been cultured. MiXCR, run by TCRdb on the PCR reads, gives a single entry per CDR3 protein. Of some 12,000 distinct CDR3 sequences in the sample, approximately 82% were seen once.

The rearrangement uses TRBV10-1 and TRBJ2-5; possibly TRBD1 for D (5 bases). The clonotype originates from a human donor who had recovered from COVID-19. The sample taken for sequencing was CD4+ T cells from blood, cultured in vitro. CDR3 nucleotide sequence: TGCGCCAGCAGTGAGTCGACAGTTAAAGAGACCCAGTACTTC. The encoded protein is CASSESTVKETQYF.